This TCR beta chain was recorded in a study of blood T cells in healthy people across ages. This CDR3 region has 14 residues. CDR1 is SGHAT and CDR2 is FQNNGV in the germline V gene. V lost 5 bases to trimming and J lost 4 bases, with 14 bases between them. A second roughly 6 to 11 cycle PCR used barcoded and J-beta primers. TCRdb passed the 5' RACE reads through MiXCR, listing each CDR3 protein once. The sample includes about 780,000 distinct CDR3 sequences, around 25% of them seen just once. The sample was also linked to a second study, of T cells of mothers and their children. This second study notes: The output of TCR recombination is shaped by thymic selection similarly in related and unrelated pairs.

The sample taken for sequencing was blood. The clonotype was recovered from a boy under 18 in good health. J is TRBJ1-1 and V is TRBV11-2; D perhaps matches TRBD1 (5 bases). The CDR3 loop is CASSPRQRGTEAFF. Written as DNA, the CDR3 is TGTGCCAGCAGCCCTCGACAGAGGGGCACTGAAGCTTTCTTT.